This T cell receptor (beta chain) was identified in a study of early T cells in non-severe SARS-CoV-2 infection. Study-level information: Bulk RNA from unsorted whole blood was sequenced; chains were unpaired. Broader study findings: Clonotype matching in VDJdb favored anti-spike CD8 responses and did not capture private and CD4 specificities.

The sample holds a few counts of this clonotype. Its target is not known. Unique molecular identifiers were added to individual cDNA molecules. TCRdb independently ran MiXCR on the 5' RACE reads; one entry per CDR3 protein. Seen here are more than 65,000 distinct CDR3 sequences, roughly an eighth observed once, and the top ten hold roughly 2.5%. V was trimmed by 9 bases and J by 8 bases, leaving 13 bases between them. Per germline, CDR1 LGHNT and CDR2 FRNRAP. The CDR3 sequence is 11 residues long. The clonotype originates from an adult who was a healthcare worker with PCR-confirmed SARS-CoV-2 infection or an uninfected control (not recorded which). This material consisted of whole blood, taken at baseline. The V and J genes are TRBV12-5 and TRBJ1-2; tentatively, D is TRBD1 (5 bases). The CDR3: CARTGHPGYTF. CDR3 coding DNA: TGTGCTAGGACCGGACATCCCGGCTACACCTTC.